This is a list of T cell receptor beta chains from one sample in a study of hypomethylating agent response in myelodysplastic syndrome. The protocol was immunoSEQ multiplex PCR, while the TCRdb copy is restricted to in-frame clones and leaves out a portion. The repertoire holds approximately 5,100 clones, with around 80% as singletons. The sample in question was bone marrow, obtained before or after starting hypomethylating agent treatment for myelodysplastic syndrome (not recorded which). The receptor set was obtained from a human donor with myelodysplastic syndrome. Both conserved end residues are part of each CDR3. D genes are given only for firm matches. Expanded clones get a size class; other rows say once, few or many, or leave the size out.

j_call,clone_size,d_call,v_call,cdr3_nt,cdr3_aa
TRBJ1-1,.,.,TRBV19,TGTGCCAGTAGTATAGTAGGGATGAGGGCCGAAGCTTTCTTT,CASSIVGMRAEAFF
TRBJ2-1,.,.,TRBV7-6,TGTGCCAGCAGCTTACCACAGGGACTAACTTCGAATGAGCAGTTCTTC,CASSLPQGLTSNEQFF
TRBJ2-7,medium-sized,.,TRBV7-6,TGTGCCAGCAGCCTCAGGGGCGCGGACTACGAGCAGTACTTC,CASSLRGADYEQYF
TRBJ2-3,.,TRBD2,TRBV2,TGTGCCAGCAGTGTCCTAGCGGGGGAAGATACGCAGTATTTT,CASSVLAGEDTQYF
TRBJ1-4,.,TRBD1,TRBV28,TGTGCCAGCAGTGTATCAGGGGGAGCAGAAAAACTGTTTTTT,CASSVSGGAEKLFF
TRBJ2-7,.,TRBD2,TRBV9,TGTGCCAGCAGCGCCAGCGGGGCGACGACTTACGAGCAGTACTTC,CASSASGATTYEQYF
TRBJ2-7,.,TRBD1,TRBV5-8,TGTGCCAGCAGCCCTGGGACAGGGGATTGGAGCTCCTACGAGCAGTACTTC,CASSPGTGDWSSYEQYF
TRBJ2-7,.,.,TRBV5-1,TGCGCCAGCAGCCCTGTGGCTGGGGACTACGAGCAGTACTTC,CASSPVAGDYEQYF
TRBJ2-3,.,TRBD2,TRBV6-1,TGTGCCAGCAGTGACCTAGCCCCAACTAGCGGGGGCACAGATACGCAGTATTTT,CASSDLAPTSGGTDTQYF
TRBJ2-5,.,TRBD1,TRBV19,TGTGCCAGTAGTGAATCAGACAGGGGTGAGACCCAGTACTTC,CASSESDRGETQYF
TRBJ1-1,few,TRBD1,TRBV27,TGTGCCAGCAGTTTTTTACAGGGGGCTAACACTGAAGCTTTCTTT,CASSFLQGANTEAFF
TRBJ1-3,.,.,TRBV27,TGTGCCACGCCCCCGTCAGGCCACACCATATATTTT,CATPPSGHTIYF
TRBJ1-3,.,TRBD1,TRBV10-3,TGTGCCATCAACGGACAGGGGGCATCTGGAAACACCATATATTTT,CAINGQGASGNTIYF
TRBJ2-3,.,.,TRBV7-9,TGTGCCAGCAGCCCTTGGGACACAGATACGCAGTATTTT,CASSPWDTDTQYF
TRBJ1-4,.,.,TRBV28,TGTGCCAGCAAGCGGGACGCCACAACTAATGAAAAACTGTTTTTT,CASKRDATTNEKLFF
TRBJ1-2,once,TRBD1,TRBV29-1,TGCAGCGTTGAAGTCTTGGACAGGCTTTATGGCTACACCTTC,CSVEVLDRLYGYTF
TRBJ2-1,.,TRBD1,TRBV2,TGTGCCAGCATGGGGACAGAACCCTACAATGAGCAGTTCTTC,CASMGTEPYNEQFF
TRBJ2-3,.,TRBD1,TRBV7-6,TGTGCCAGCAGCTTGGGAACAGGGGCGCCGGATACGCAGTATTTT,CASSLGTGAPDTQYF
TRBJ2-1,.,TRBD1,TRBV19,TGTGCCAGTAAGGGCCGGGACAGGGTCTACAATGAGCAGTTCTTC,CASKGRDRVYNEQFF
TRBJ2-7,.,TRBD1,TRBV19,TGTGCCAGTAGCCCCGGACAGGCCTACGAGCAGTACTTC,CASSPGQAYEQYF
TRBJ1-5,.,.,TRBV6-6,TGTGCCAGCCGGACCGCTGATCCCAATCAGCCCCAGCATTTT,CASRTADPNQPQHF
TRBJ2-6,.,.,TRBV5-6,TGTGCCAGCAGCCCGGCCCGAACCTCTGGGGCCAACGTCCTGACTTTC,CASSPARTSGANVLTF
TRBJ2-4,.,.,TRBV19,TGTGCCAGTAGTATAGACATTAACAACATTCAGTACTTC,CASSIDINNIQYF
TRBJ1-3,.,.,TRBV11-3,TGTGCCAGCAGCCTACAGGGAGGCGGAAACACCATATATTTT,CASSLQGGGNTIYF
TRBJ2-2,once,.,TRBV11-3,TGTGCCAGCAGCTTAGATGGTAGGGATTCCGGGGAGCTGTTTTTT,CASSLDGRDSGELFF
TRBJ1-6,.,TRBD1,TRBV6-6,TGTGCCAGCAGCCCGCCCGGACAGGTTAAGCCACCCCTCCACTTT,CASSPPGQVKPPLHF
TRBJ1-2,.,.,TRBV30,TGTGCCTGTCGGGCAGGCCATGGCTACACCTTC,CACRAGHGYTF
TRBJ1-6,.,TRBD1,TRBV2,TGTGCCAGCAGAGACGGACAGGTCAGCTCCTATAATTCACCCCTCCACTTT,CASRDGQVSSYNSPLHF
TRBJ2-7,few,.,TRBV15,TGTGCCACCAGCAGAGATAGGGACATGCGGGAGCAGTACTTC,CATSRDRDMREQYF
TRBJ2-5,.,.,TRBV7-9,TGTGCCAGCAGCTTAGCTTTGGGTCTAGCGGAGACCCAGTACTTC,CASSLALGLAETQYF
TRBJ2-7,.,.,TRBV11-2,TGTGCCAGCAGCTCAGCGTCGGGAGGGGGCGGCTACGAGCAGTACTTC,CASSSASGGGGYEQYF
TRBJ1-1,once,.,TRBV5-1,TGCGCCAGCAGCTTGGCCAAGGGGAACACTGAAGCTTTCTTT,CASSLAKGNTEAFF
TRBJ1-2,.,.,TRBV6-5,TGTGCCAGCAGACCACAGGGCGCTAACTATGGCTACACCTTC,CASRPQGANYGYTF
TRBJ2-4,.,.,TRBV2,TGTGCCAGCAGTGAAAGGGTGGTAGCCAAAAACATTCAGTACTTC,CASSERVVAKNIQYF
TRBJ1-2,.,.,TRBV7-9,TGTGCCAGCAGCAAGACAAGTAACTATGGCTACACCTTC,CASSKTSNYGYTF
TRBJ2-7,.,.,TRBV2,TGTGCCAGCAGTGATAATGTCCCCGACGAGCAGTACTTC,CASSDNVPDEQYF
TRBJ1-4,.,.,TRBV5-4,TGTGCCAGCAGACGCTGGGGGGAGGACAATGAAAAACTGTTTTTT,CASRRWGEDNEKLFF
TRBJ2-3,.,.,TRBV9,TGTGCCAGCAGCGTAGTGTCCCCCCCGGATACGCAGTATTTT,CASSVVSPPDTQYF
TRBJ2-1,.,TRBD2,TRBV14,TGTGCCAGCAGCTCTAGCGGGGGGGCGGGGAATGAGCAGTTCTTC,CASSSSGGAGNEQFF
TRBJ2-3,.,.,TRBV21-1,TGTGCCAGCAGCAAAGAGTGGACTAGCGGGGGGGCACCCACAGATACGCAGTATTTT,CASSKEWTSGGAPTDTQYF
TRBJ1-2,.,.,TRBV18,TGTGCCAGCTCACCCCCCGGCTGGGGCTACACCTTC,CASSPPGWGYTF
TRBJ1-4,few,.,TRBV27,TGTGCCAGCAGCCTCGACAGGAATAATGAAAAACTGTTTTTT,CASSLDRNNEKLFF
TRBJ1-6,medium-sized,.,TRBV7-2,TGTGCCAGCAGCCCCCTGGGACATAAGAATTCACCCCTCCACTTT,CASSPLGHKNSPLHF
TRBJ2-1,.,.,TRBV5-1,TGCGCCAGCAGCGGCCGGGACTTCGGTGAGCAGTTCTTC,CASSGRDFGEQFF
TRBJ2-1,once,.,TRBV7-8,TGTGCCAGCAGCTTAGCGTTTGGGCAGGGAACCGATGAGCAGTTCTTC,CASSLAFGQGTDEQFF
TRBJ2-7,once,TRBD1,TRBV27,TGTGCCAGCAGAGGACAGGGTGTCCCCTACGAGCAGTACTTC,CASRGQGVPYEQYF
TRBJ2-7,once,.,TRBV13,TGTGCCAGCAGCTTAGAGGTAGTAGGGCTGGGGGAGCAGTACTTC,CASSLEVVGLGEQYF
TRBJ2-7,.,TRBD1,TRBV4-1,TGCGCCAGCAGCCAATGGGTTACCGGGACAGGGGAGGACGAGCAGTACTTC,CASSQWVTGTGEDEQYF
TRBJ2-7,.,.,TRBV9,TGTGCCAGCAGCGTAGGGGAGGTGTCCCGATCCTACGAGCAGTACTTC,CASSVGEVSRSYEQYF
TRBJ2-7,.,TRBD1,TRBV19,TGTGCCAGTAGTATCCTAGGGGGCAGCTACGAGCAGTACTTC,CASSILGGSYEQYF
TRBJ1-5,.,TRBD1,TRBV19,TGTGCCAGTACCCTCGACAGGGAAGGCAATCAGCCCCAGCATTTT,CASTLDREGNQPQHF
TRBJ2-2,.,TRBD1,TRBV7-9,TGTGCCAGCAGCTTCTGGACAGGGGGCACCGGGGAGCTGTTTTTT,CASSFWTGGTGELFF
TRBJ1-5,.,.,TRBV10-3,TGTGCCATCAGTGCCGCGATTAATCAGCCCCAGCATTTT,CAISAAINQPQHF
TRBJ2-3,.,.,TRBV7-2,TGTGCCAGCATCCAGGGTGGGTCAGATACGCAGTATTTT,CASIQGGSDTQYF
TRBJ2-1,few,.,TRBV6-1,TGTGCCAGCGCGGGGCAGGGGCCCGGGTACAATGAGCAGTTCTTC,CASAGQGPGYNEQFF
TRBJ1-1,few,TRBD1,TRBV5-4,TGTGCCAGCAGCGGAGGACAGGCAATGAACACTGAAGCTTTCTTT,CASSGGQAMNTEAFF
TRBJ2-7,.,.,TRBV27,TGTGCCAGTAAATCGGAAGCGGCAGGAGAAATCTACGAGCAGTACTTC,CASKSEAAGEIYEQYF
TRBJ1-4,.,.,TRBV4-2,TGTGCCAGCAGCCAGGGGGCCCGGGGGGGGGAAAAACTGTTTTTT,CASSQGARGGEKLFF
TRBJ2-5,.,.,TRBV13,TGTGCCAGCAGCCCGGACGCCCGGAGGACCCAGTACTTC,CASSPDARRTQYF